Shown below are 27 T cell receptor beta chains from a single sample sequenced in a study of cytomegalovirus exposure and HLA in healthy donors (dated by TCRdb to about 2017). Libraries were prepared through the immunoSEQ multiplex PCR assay. The multiplex PCR relied on a mix of 60 forward primers for TCR Vbeta segments and 13 reverse primers for TCR Jbeta segments. In TCRdb, the immuneACCESS table is reduced to in-frame sequences with V and J assigned. These tables do not hold every clone; where another copy was compared, an unresolved V gene accounts for under half, and the others remain unexplained. In all, the sample holds over 65,000 clones, and 67% of those were seen once. In total, the top ten clones hold 6.5% to 7.5% of the sample. Material for sequencing was PBMCs. These receptors all come from a woman between 50 and 59 years old in good health and CMV-seropositive.

This clone was counted only a few times. This sample includes further DNA sequences coding for the same CDR3. This chain links TRBV5-1 with TRBJ2-3; no clear D gene. Germline CDR1 and CDR2: SGHRS and YFSETQ. The CDR3 is 15 amino acids. Between the trimmed V and J ends, which lost 0 bases and 0 bases, there was a span of 8 bases. DNA for the CDR3: TGCGCCAGCAGCTTGGACCTACCTAGCACAGATACGCAGTATTTT. This encodes CASSLDLPSTDTQYF.

The chain joins TRBV6-4 to TRBJ2-7; D gene uncertain. Germline loops: CDR1 MRHNA, CDR2 SNTAGT. This CDR3 is 14 amino acids long. The germline V and J ends were trimmed by 2 bases and 0 bases, with 8 bases remaining between them. CDR3 region: CASSDRWSSYEQYF. As DNA, the CDR3 is TGTGCCAGCAGTGACCGGTGGAGCTCCTACGAGCAGTACTTC.

The chain carries TRBV2 and TRBJ2-7; D may be TRBD1 (5 bases). Trimming stripped 1 base from V and 2 bases from J, with 9 bases between. Looked up from germline, CDR1 is SNHLY and CDR2 is FYNNEI. CDR3 size: 14 residues. The CDR3 sequence: CASSEGDRPYEQYF. Written as DNA, the CDR3 is TGTGCCAGCAGTGAAGGAGACAGACCCTACGAGCAGTACTTC.

This rearrangement joins TRBV29-1 to TRBJ1-1, with a tentative D call TRBD1 (6 bases). The CDR3 is 13 amino acids. The V gene's germline CDR1 is SQVTM and CDR2 ANQGSEA. In DNA form, the CDR3 reads TGCAGTACCGAACAGGGTAAAAACACTGAAGCTTTCTTT. It translates to CSTEQGKNTEAFF.

V usage is TRBV5-4 and J usage is TRBJ1-6, with 7 bases that match TRBD1. Unmatched junction bases numbered 2, after V lost 7 bases and J lost 1 base. This CDR3 comprises 14 residues. Germline V gene data show CDR1 as SGHNT and CDR2 as YYREEE (reference sequence). CDR3 region: CASQGESYNSPLHF. CDR3 sequence (DNA): TGTGCCAGCCAGGGGGAATCCTATAATTCACCCCTCCACTTT.

This clone has only a few counts. The chain recombines TRBV6-6 with TRBJ1-1, with TRBD1 matching 7 bases. Trimming took 9 bases from V and 10 from J; bases not matched to a gene: 11. The CDR3 length is 12 residues. Germline CDR1 reads MNHNY; CDR2 reads SVGAGI (reference sequence). DNA for the CDR3: TGTGCCAGTAACAGGGGCCTATCTGGAGCTTTCTTT. Translation: CASNRGLSGAFF.

The genes are TRBV13 and TRBJ1-5, with D unclear. V gave up 0 bases and J gave up 6 bases, with 15 bases separating them. Per germline, CDR1 PRHDT and CDR2 FYEKMQ (reference sequence). This CDR3 region has 16 residues. The CDR3 sequence is CASSLGPTGSGQPQHF. CDR3 DNA: TGTGCCAGCAGCTTAGGCCCCACTGGTTCCGGTCAGCCCCAGCATTTT.

The rearrangement uses TRBV5-5 and TRBJ1-1; TRBD1 might be the D (5 bases). This CDR3 is 16 amino acids long. Germline CDR1 and CDR2: SGHKS and YYEKEE (reference sequence). V was cut by 4 bases and J by 4 bases, with 20 bases left in between. The CDR3 loop is CASSPKSATGGTEAFF. The CDR3 coding sequence is TGTGCCAGCAGCCCAAAATCTGCAACAGGCGGCACTGAAGCTTTCTTT.

The chain joins TRBV19 to TRBJ2-1; D is perhaps TRBD1 (6 bases). Trimming took off 6 bases at V and 4 bases at J, with 10 bases between the two ends. The CDR3 is 13 amino acids. Germline CDR1 and CDR2: LNHDA and SQIVND (reference sequence). Here the CDR3 reads CASSQGFYNEQFF. The CDR3 nucleotides read TGTGCCAGTAGCCAGGGGTTTTACAATGAGCAGTTCTTC.

Only a few counts were recorded for this clone. The chain is built from TRBV7-3 and TRBJ2-2, with 7 bases matching TRBD1. V shed 4 bases, J shed 5 bases, and the junction held 1 base outside the gene matches. This CDR3 comprises 13 residues. Germline V gene lookup returns CDR1 SGHTA and CDR2 FQGTGA. The CDR3 DNA reads as TGTGCCAGCAGCTCACAGGGGACCGGGGAGCTGTTTTTT. Its protein product is CASSSQGTGELFF. Full variable domain (rest looked up from reference TRBV7-3 and TRBJ2-2): GAGVSQTPSNKVTEKGKYVELRCDPISGHTALYWYRQSLGQGPEFLIYFQGTGAADDSGLPNDRFFAVRPEGSVSTLKIQRTERGDSAVYLCASSSQGTGELFFGEGSRLTVL.

The chain recombines TRBV9 with TRBJ2-2; tentatively, D is TRBD2 (6 bases). The CDR3 contains 15 residues. Per germline, CDR1 SGDLS and CDR2 YYNGEE. V lost 0 bases and J lost 4, with 10 bases in between. The CDR3 region has the DNA TGTGCCAGCAGCGTAGGTGGCGGGGCCACCGGGGAGCTGTTTTTT. It codes for CASSVGGGATGELFF.

The chain links TRBV5-4 to TRBJ2-1; a possible D gene is TRBD1 (6 bases). The CDR3 length is 11 residues. Germline V lookup: CDR1 SGHNT, CDR2 YYREEE (reference sequence). Trimming left V 6 bases short and J 10 bases short, with 11 bases between. CDR3 in amino acids: CASMTTGEQFF. CDR3 nucleotide sequence: TGTGCCAGCATGACCACAGGGGAGCAGTTCTTC.

This sequence joins TRBV2 and TRBJ2-7; D is possibly TRBD1 (6 bases). CDR3 length equals 15 residues. The V gene lost 7 bases and the J gene lost 0 bases, with 16 bases spanning the gap. In germline, CDR1 is SNHLY, CDR2 FYNNEI. CDR3 bases: TGTGCCAGCAATGGGGGCATGACATCCTCCTACGAGCAGTACGTC. This sequence encodes CASNGGMTSSYEQYV.

The V and J genes are TRBV28 and TRBJ1-5; TRBD1 matches 7 bases. The J segment lost 2 bases and the V segment lost 5 bases, leaving 24 bases of the junction unmatched. From germline, CDR1 is MDHEN and CDR2 SYDVKM. This CDR3 region has 21 residues. CDR3 bases: TGTGCCAGCAGTCCAAAGATACAGGGGTTGAGGGAGTTTTTGGGCAATCAGCCCCAGCATTTT. Its protein is CASSPKIQGLREFLGNQPQHF.

The chain combines TRBV9 with TRBJ2-2, with D maybe TRBD2 (6 bases). V was cut by 0 bases and J by 3 bases, with 18 bases left in between. The CDR3 is 18 residues long. Germline V gene data show CDR1 as SGDLS and CDR2 as YYNGEE. CDR3 DNA sequence: TGTGCCAGCAGCGTAGTGGACGGGGGACCGGGCTACACCGGGGAGCTGTTTTTT. Translation: CASSVVDGGPGYTGELFF. Full variable domain (remainder filled in from reference TRBV9 and TRBJ2-2): DSGVTQTPKHLITATGQRVTLRCSPRSGDLSVYWYQQSLDQGLQFLIQYYNGEERAKGNILERFSAQQFPDLHSELNLSSLELGDSALYFCASSVVDGGPGYTGELFFGEGSRLTVL.

The gene calls are TRBV13 and TRBJ2-7, with D possibly matching TRBD1 (6 bases). Germline loops: CDR1 PRHDT, CDR2 FYEKMQ (reference sequence). The CDR3 has 14 residues. Trimming removed 4 bases at V and 7 bases at J, with 17 bases between. The DNA of the CDR3 is TGTGCCAGCAGCTCACAGAGGGACAACGGGGAGCAGTACTTC. This codes for CASSSQRDNGEQYF.

The chain links TRBV7-9 to TRBJ2-4, with D unresolved. This CDR3 spans 11 amino acids. V was shortened by 3 bases and J by 7 bases, with 4 bases between the two germline ends. The germline V gene encodes CDR1 SEHNR and CDR2 FQNEAQ (reference sequence). DNA for the CDR3: TGTGCCAGCAGCTTCAATAACATTCAGTACTTC. This sequence encodes CASSFNNIQYF.

This clone was counted a few times. The chain carries TRBV7-6 and TRBJ1-6; 7 bases are a match to TRBD1. The trim removed 0 bases at V and 10 bases at J, leaving 12 bases unmatched. CDR1 and CDR2 from the germline V gene are SGHVS and FNYEAQ. The CDR3 is 17 residues long. The CDR3 sequence is CASSLAFDRVLGSPLHF. The CDR3, as DNA: TGTGCCAGCAGCTTAGCCTTCGACAGGGTTTTGGGGTCACCCCTCCACTTT.

This clone showed up just a few times. The V and J genes are TRBV6-5 and TRBJ2-5; 7 bases match TRBD2. This CDR3 has 15 residues. Trimming at V came to 4 bases and at J to 2 bases, leaving 7 bases not matched to a gene. Germline CDR1 MNHEY, CDR2 SVGAGI. CDR3 nucleotide sequence: TGTGCCAGCAGTTCGGGGAGCGGGGAGCAAGAGACCCAGTACTTC. This sequence encodes CASSSGSGEQETQYF.

This rearrangement joins TRBV5-1 to TRBJ2-1; 9 nucleotides align to TRBD1. Germline trimming cut 0 bases from V and 9 bases from J; bases unmatched to any gene: 13. There are 17 residues in the CDR3. Germline V gene data show CDR1 as SGHRS and CDR2 as YFSETQ. Here the CDR3 reads CASSLEYRTGEVGEQFF. As DNA, the CDR3 is TGCGCCAGCAGCTTGGAATATCGGACAGGGGAGGTTGGTGAGCAGTTCTTC.

The chain carries TRBV2 and TRBJ1-2; D is perhaps TRBD1 (5 bases). In germline, CDR1 is SNHLY, CDR2 FYNNEI. CDR3 size: 13 residues. V was trimmed by 6 bases and J by 2 bases, leaving 10 bases between them. CDR3 nucleotides: TGTGCCAGCAGCGCAGGGAACAACTATGGCTACACCTTC. Protein sequence: CASSAGNNYGYTF.

The table lists this clone with a count of one. V and J are TRBV2 and TRBJ2-3; 9 nucleotides align to TRBD2. CDR1 and CDR2 (germline): SNHLY, FYNNEI. The CDR3 is made up of 15 amino acids. V lost 5 bases, J lost 1 base, and 4 bases stayed unmatched. The CDR3 spells CASSLQRGGTDTQYF. Written as DNA, the CDR3 is TGTGCCAGCAGTCTACAGCGGGGGGGCACAGATACGCAGTATTTT.

The chain links TRBV2 to TRBJ1-2, with TRBD1 matching 8 bases. The V and J ends lost 6 bases and 8 bases, in that order; junction bases with no gene match: 5. Germline-derived CDR1 and CDR2 are SNHLY and FYNNEI. The CDR3 runs to 12 residues. CDR3 bases: TGTGCCAGCAGCGGACAGGGAGTCGGCTACACCTTC. Protein: CASSGQGVGYTF.

This clone appeared a few times. This chain uses TRBV10-3 with TRBJ2-2, with 7 bases that match TRBD2. Germline loops: CDR1 ENHRY, CDR2 SYGVKD. CDR3 size: 18 residues. Trimming took 11 bases from V and 3 from J; bases not matched to a gene: 21. This CDR3 reads CASSRPGLPGRYTGELFF. The CDR3 nucleotides are TGTGCCTCCTCGAGGCCGGGACTACCCGGACGGTACACCGGGGAGCTGTTTTTT.

There are a few counts of this clone. V is TRBV11-2 and J is TRBJ1-2, with TRBD1 as a possible D gene (5 bases). The V end lost 1 base, the J end lost 6 bases, and 15 bases lay between the germline ends. The CDR3 covers 15 residues. The V gene's germline CDR1 is SGHAT and CDR2 FQNNGV. For the CDR3, the DNA is TGTGCCAGCAGCTTAGGGCCCAGGGTGAACGATGGCTACACCTTC. As protein: CASSLGPRVNDGYTF.

This clone was found a few times. V usage is TRBV5-6 and J usage is TRBJ1-6; no clear D gene. There are 13 residues in the CDR3. Trimming left V 4 bases short and J 10 bases short, with 12 bases between. Germline CDR1 is SGHDT and CDR2 is YYEEEE. The CDR3 sequence is CASSQVGDSPLHF. For the CDR3, the DNA is TGTGCCAGCAGCCAGGTGGGAGACTCACCCCTCCACTTT.

There are a few counts of this clone. The chain links TRBV7-9 to TRBJ2-5; TRBD2 aligns across 15 bases. Germline V gene lookup returns CDR1 SEHNR and CDR2 FQNEAQ (reference sequence). The trim removed 4 bases at V and 7 bases at J, leaving 10 bases unmatched. This CDR3 contains 17 residues. The CDR3 DNA follows: TGTGCCAGCAGCTACGGACTAGCGGGGGGGCCTCACCCGACCCAGTACTTC. Its protein is CASSYGLAGGPHPTQYF.